This T cell receptor beta chain was retrieved from a study of T cell changes during pregnancy in multiple sclerosis. Germline CDR1 MGHRA, CDR2 YSYEKL. Trimming shortened V by 4 bases and J by 1 base, and 11 bases separated the two germline ends. This CDR3 contains 14 residues. TCRdb's copy holds only in-frame clones and misses some; the assay was immunoSEQ multiplex PCR. The sample shows 130,000 or so clones, less than 97% of them seen only once. The source is a female donor with multiple sclerosis, enrolled in a pregnancy study. V is TRBV4-1 and J is TRBJ2-7; weak D call: TRBD1 (6 bases). Sequencing used peripheral blood, obtained after pregnancy. In DNA form, the CDR3 reads TGCGCCAGCAGCCCCCAGGGGACGTCCTACGAGCAGTACTTC. Translated, it gives CASSPQGTSYEQYF.